Below, one TCR beta chain is given with its context. As yet, its antigen is unknown. TCRdb reprocessed the reads via MiXCR and lists one record per CDR3 protein. The table has approximately 350,000 distinct CDR3 sequences, about 35% seen once; the top ten hold roughly 12%. The data derive from a study of T cell repertoires in cytomegalovirus infection. About the study: Used in the study were CMV epitopes, some recently identified and HLA-C-restricted, others well-studied and HLA-B-restricted. Indicated by public TCR beta signatures were CMV infection and matching HLA type.

Study results and caveats: Accumulated public TCR beta family frequency recognized individuals carrying CMV together with the relevant HLA. It was HLA-C-restricted CMV-specific TCR beta clonotypes that dominated the response ex vivo.

The CDR3 has 15 residues. V was trimmed by 4 bases and J by 7 bases, leaving 19 bases between them. Per the germline V gene, CDR1 is SGHTA and CDR2 is FQGNSA. The chain uses TRBV7-2 and TRBJ1-2; D gene uncertain. The sequence derives from a human donor in good health (CMV status not recorded). Some clones in this sample may be carry-over from other donors' samples. The sample was cultured PBMCs, taken from culture after CMV antigen stimulation. The CDR3 region is CASSSRTVTLAGYTF. The CDR3 nucleotides read TGTGCCAGCAGCTCCAGGACGGTGACATTGGCTGGCTACACCTTC.